This T cell receptor beta chain was profiled in a study of blood T cell repertoires in COVID-19. Overall study: The United States, Italy and Spain supplied acute and convalescent COVID-19 samples.

TCRdb keeps only in-frame clones here, not all; method: immunoSEQ multiplex PCR. The sample has about 310,000 clones; 87% are singletons. V lost 6 bases to trimming and J lost 2 bases; unmatched junction nucleotides: 4. In germline, CDR1 is SQVTM, CDR2 ANQGSEA. This CDR3 contains 13 residues. The receptor was derived from a woman in her forties or fifties who had recovered from COVID-19. Source material: peripheral blood. V usage is TRBV29-1 and J usage is TRBJ2-3, with 8 bases fitting TRBD1. The DNA of the CDR3 is TGCAGCGTAAGGGACAGGAACACAGATACGCAGTATTTT. Its protein product is CSVRDRNTDTQYF.